The 2 T cell receptor beta chains reported below all come from one sample, sequenced in a study of blood T cell repertoires in COVID-19. Libraries were prepared by immunoSEQ multiplex PCR; TCRdb keeps only in-frame clonotypes and omits some of them. The sample holds 250,000 to 300,000 clones; roughly 88% are singletons and the top ten take 2% to 2.5%. Source material: PBMCs or T cells enriched from blood (not recorded which). The source of these receptors is a middle-aged woman with acute COVID-19.

The chain joins TRBV7-3 to TRBJ2-5; 11 nucleotides align to TRBD2. The CDR3 runs to 15 residues. CDR1 SGHTA and CDR2 FQGTGA come from the germline V gene. Trimming removed 3 bases from V and 3 bases from J; junction bases left unmatched: 3. The CDR3 protein is CASSFTGLAEETQYF. The CDR3 region has the DNA TGTGCCAGCAGCTTCACGGGACTAGCGGAAGAGACCCAGTACTTC.

This sequence joins TRBV5-1 and TRBJ2-5; D possibly corresponds to TRBD2 (6 bases). There are 15 residues in the CDR3. Trimming took off 4 bases at V and 4 bases at J, with 17 bases between the two ends. The germline CDR1 and CDR2 sequences are SGHRS and YFSETQ. The CDR3 region has the DNA TGCGCCAGCAGCCAGCCGGGAGCTACGTTAGAGACCCAGTACTTC. Translation: CASSQPGATLETQYF. Full variable domain (rest looked up from reference TRBV5-1 and TRBJ2-5): KAGVTQTPRYLIKTRGQQVTLSCSPISGHRSVSWYQQTPGQGLQFLFEYFSETQRNKGNFPGRFSGRQFSNSRSEMNVSTLELGDSALYLCASSQPGATLETQYFGPGTRLLVL.